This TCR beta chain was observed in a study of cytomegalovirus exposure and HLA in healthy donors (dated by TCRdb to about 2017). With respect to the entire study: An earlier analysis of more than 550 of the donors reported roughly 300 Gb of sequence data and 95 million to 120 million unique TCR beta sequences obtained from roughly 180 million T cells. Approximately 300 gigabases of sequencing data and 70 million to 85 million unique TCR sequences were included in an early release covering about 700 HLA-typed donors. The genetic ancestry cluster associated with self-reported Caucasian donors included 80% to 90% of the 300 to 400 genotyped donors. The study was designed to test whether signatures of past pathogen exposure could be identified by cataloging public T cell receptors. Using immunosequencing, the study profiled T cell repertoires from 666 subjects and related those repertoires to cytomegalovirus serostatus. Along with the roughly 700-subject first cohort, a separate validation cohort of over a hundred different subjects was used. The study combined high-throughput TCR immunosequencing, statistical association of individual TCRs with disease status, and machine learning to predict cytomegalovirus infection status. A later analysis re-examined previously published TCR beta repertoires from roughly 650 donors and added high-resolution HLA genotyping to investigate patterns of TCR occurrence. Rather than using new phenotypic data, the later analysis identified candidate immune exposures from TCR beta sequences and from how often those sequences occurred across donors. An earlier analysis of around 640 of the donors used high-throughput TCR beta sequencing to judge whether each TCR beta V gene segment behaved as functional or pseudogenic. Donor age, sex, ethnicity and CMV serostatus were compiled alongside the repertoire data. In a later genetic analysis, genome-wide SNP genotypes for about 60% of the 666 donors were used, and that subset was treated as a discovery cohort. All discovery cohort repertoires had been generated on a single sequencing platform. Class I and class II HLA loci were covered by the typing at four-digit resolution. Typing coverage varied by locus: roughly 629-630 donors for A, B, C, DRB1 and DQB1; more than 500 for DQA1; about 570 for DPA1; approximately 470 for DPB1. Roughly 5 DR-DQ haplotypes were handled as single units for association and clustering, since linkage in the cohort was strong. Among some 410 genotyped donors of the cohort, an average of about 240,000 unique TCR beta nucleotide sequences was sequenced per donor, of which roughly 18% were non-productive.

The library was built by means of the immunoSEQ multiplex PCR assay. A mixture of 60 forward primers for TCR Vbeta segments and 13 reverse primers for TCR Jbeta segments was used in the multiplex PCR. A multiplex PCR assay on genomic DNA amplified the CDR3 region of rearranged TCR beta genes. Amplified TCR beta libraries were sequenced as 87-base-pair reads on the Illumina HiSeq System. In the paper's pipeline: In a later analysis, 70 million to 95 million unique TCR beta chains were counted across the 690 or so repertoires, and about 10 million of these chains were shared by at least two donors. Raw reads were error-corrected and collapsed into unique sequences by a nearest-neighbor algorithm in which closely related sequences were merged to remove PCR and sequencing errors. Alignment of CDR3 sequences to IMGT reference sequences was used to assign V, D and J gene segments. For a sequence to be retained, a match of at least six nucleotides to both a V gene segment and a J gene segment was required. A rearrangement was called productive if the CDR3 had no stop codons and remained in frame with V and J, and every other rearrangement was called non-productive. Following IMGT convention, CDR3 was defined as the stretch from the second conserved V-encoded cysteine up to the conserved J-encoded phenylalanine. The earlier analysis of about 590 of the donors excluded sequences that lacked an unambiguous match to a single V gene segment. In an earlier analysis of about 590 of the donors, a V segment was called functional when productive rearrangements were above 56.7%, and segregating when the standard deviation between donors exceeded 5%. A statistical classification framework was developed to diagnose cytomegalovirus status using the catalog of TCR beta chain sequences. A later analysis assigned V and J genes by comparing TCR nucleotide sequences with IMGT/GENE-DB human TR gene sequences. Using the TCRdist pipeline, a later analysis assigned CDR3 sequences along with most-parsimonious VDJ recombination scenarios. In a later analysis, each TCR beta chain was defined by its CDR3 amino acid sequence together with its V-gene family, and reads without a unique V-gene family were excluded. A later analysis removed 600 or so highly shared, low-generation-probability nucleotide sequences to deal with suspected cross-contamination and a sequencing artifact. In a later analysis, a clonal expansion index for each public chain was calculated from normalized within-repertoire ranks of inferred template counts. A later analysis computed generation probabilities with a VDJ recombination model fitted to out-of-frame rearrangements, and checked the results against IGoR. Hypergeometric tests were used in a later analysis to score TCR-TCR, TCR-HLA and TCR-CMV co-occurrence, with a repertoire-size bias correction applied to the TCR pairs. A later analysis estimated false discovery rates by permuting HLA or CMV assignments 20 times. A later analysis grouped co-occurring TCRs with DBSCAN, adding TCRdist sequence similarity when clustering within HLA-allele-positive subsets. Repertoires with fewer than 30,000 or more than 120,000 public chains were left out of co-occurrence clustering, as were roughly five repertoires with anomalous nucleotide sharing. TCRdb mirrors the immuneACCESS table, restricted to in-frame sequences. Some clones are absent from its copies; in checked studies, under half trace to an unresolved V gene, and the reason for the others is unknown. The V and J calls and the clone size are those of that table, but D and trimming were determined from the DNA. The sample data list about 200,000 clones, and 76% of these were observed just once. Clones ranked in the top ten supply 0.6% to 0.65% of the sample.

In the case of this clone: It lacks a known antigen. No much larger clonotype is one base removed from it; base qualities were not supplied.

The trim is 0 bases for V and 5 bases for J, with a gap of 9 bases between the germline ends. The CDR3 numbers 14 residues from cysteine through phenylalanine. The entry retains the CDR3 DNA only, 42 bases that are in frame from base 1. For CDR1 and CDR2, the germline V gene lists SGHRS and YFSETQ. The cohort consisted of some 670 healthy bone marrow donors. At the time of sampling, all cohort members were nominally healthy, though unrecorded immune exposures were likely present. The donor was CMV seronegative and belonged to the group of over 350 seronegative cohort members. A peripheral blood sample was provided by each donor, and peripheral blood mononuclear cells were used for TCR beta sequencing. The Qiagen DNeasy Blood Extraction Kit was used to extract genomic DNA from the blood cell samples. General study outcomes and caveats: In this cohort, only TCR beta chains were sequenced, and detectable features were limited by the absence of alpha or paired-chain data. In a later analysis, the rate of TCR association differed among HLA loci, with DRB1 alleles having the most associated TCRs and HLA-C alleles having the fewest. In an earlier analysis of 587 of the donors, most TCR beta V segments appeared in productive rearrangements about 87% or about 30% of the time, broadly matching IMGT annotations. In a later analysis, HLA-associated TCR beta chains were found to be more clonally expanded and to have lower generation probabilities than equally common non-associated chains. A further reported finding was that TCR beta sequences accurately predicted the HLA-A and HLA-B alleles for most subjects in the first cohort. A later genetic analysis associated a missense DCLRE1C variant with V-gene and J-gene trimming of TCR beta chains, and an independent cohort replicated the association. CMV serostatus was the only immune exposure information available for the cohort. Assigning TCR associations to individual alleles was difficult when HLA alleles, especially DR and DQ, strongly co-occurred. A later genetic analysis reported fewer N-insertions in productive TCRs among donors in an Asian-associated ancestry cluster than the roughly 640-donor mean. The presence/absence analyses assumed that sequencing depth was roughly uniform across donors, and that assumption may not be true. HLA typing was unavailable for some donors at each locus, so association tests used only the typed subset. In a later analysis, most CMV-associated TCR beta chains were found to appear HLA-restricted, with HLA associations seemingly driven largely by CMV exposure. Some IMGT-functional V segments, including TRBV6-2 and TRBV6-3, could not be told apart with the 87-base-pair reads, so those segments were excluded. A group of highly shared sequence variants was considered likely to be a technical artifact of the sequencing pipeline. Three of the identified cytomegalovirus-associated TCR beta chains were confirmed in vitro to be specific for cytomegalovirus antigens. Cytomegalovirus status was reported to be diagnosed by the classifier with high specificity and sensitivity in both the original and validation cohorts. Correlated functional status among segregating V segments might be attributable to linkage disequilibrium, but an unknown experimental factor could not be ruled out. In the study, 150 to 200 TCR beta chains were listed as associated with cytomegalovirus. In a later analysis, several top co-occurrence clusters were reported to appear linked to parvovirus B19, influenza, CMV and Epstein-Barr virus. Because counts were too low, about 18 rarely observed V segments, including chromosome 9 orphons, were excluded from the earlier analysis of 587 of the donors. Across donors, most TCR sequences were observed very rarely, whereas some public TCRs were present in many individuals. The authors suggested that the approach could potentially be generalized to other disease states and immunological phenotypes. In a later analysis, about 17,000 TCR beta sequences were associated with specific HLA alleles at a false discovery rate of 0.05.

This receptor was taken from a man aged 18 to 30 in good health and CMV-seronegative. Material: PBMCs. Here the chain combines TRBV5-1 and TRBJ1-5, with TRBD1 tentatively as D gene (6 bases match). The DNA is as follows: TGCGCCAGCAGCTTGGTTGGGGGCGATCAGCCCCAGCATTTT. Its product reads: CASSLVGGDQPQHF.